This TCR beta chain was sequenced in a study of blood T cell repertoires in COVID-19. Whole-study context: Researchers got acute and convalescent COVID-19 samples from the United States, Italy and Spain. T cells, B-cell-depleted T cells, or PBMCs supplied cDNA or gDNA.

Individuals drawn from under 30 US areas were roughly 18 to 89 years old. V was clipped by 0 bases and J by 5 bases, with 7 bases between them. Germline CDR1 and CDR2: MGHRA and YSYEKL. The CDR3 is 13 amino acids. Generated by immunoSEQ multiplex PCR, the TCRdb table keeps only in-frame clones and is missing some. The sample lists 300,000 to 500,000 clones; 88% were seen once. The sequence was collected from a woman in her 30s with acute COVID-19. The chain recombines TRBV4-1 with TRBJ1-2; D is ambiguous. The sequenced sample consisted of PBMCs or T cells enriched from blood (not recorded which). The CDR3 sequence is CASSQEYRYGYTF. The CDR3 bases are TGCGCCAGCAGCCAAGAGTACCGGTATGGCTACACCTTC.